This T cell receptor (beta chain) was identified during a study of cytomegalovirus exposure and HLA in healthy donors. This clone was observed a handful of times. Its matching antigen is unknown. Findings and caveats of the study: An assumption of roughly uniform sequencing depth across donors underlay the presence/absence analyses.

Between the trimmed V and J ends, which lost 0 bases and 5 bases, there was a span of 4 bases. CDR1 and CDR2 (germline): MNHNY, SVGAGI (reference sequence). The CDR3 has 13 amino acids. The PCR used 60 Vbeta and 13 Jbeta primers. TCRdb's copy holds only in-frame clones and misses some; the assay was immunoSEQ multiplex PCR. The data show roughly 100,000 clones, around 85% seen once. Specimen: PBMCs. This sequence was found in a man aged 60 to 69 in good health and CMV-seronegative. The chain is built from TRBV6-6 and TRBJ1-4, with no clear D. The CDR3 DNA sequence: TGTGCCAGCAGTTACTCTTCAAATGAAAAACTGTTTTTT. Translating gives CASSYSSNEKLFF.